The rows below give T cell receptor beta chains drawn from one sample of a study of blood T cell repertoires in COVID-19. Produced via immunoSEQ multiplex PCR; TCRdb's table is partial and in-frame only. The sample records 250,000 to 300,000 clones, over 80% being singletons. The sample consisted of PBMCs or T cells enriched from blood (not recorded which). All receptors derive from a human donor in a cohort exposed to, infected with or recovered from COVID-19 (not recorded which). The donor label of this sample is uncertain. Each CDR3 is given with its conserved first and last residue. A D gene is named only where the DNA matches it firmly. Clone size, where shown, is once, few, many, or a class for clones that have expanded.

V gene	D gene	CDR3 length	J gene	clone size	CDR3 protein	CDR3 DNA
TRBV5-1	-	15	TRBJ1-4	once	CASSLQGTTNEKLFF	TGCGCCAGCAGCTTGCAGGGAACGACTAATGAAAAACTGTTTTTT
TRBV7-8	TRBD2	18	TRBJ2-2	-	CASSLVGLAGGFSGELFF	TGTGCCAGCAGCTTAGTAGGACTAGCGGGGGGCTTCTCCGGGGAGCTGTTTTTT
TRBV29-1	-	15	TRBJ1-1	-	CSFFRDTLGNTEAFF	TGCAGCTTTTTCCGGGACACGCTGGGGAACACTGAAGCTTTCTTT
TRBV4-1	TRBD1	16	TRBJ1-1	-	CASSQAWTGESTEAFF	TGCGCCAGCAGCCAAGCCTGGACAGGGGAAAGCACTGAAGCTTTCTTT
TRBV5-1	-	15	TRBJ2-2	-	CASSLSRGGVGELFF	TGCGCCAGCAGCTTGTCGAGGGGAGGAGTCGGGGAGCTGTTTTTT
TRBV10-1	TRBD1	18	TRBJ1-5	-	CASSESAGGAGLVKPQHF	TGCGCCAGCAGTGAGTCGGCAGGGGGCGCGGGGTTGGTGAAGCCCCAGCATTTT
TRBV30	TRBD1	13	TRBJ1-5	-	CAAEGTGNQPQHF	TGTGCCGCCGAGGGGACAGGGAATCAGCCCCAGCATTTT
TRBV19	TRBD1	15	TRBJ1-6	-	CASRSRTGENSPLHF	TGTGCCAGTAGGAGTAGGACAGGGGAAAATTCACCCCTCCACTTT
TRBV14	-	17	TRBJ1-2	-	CASSQRRTARANYGYTF	TGTGCCAGCAGCCAACGAAGGACAGCAAGAGCTAACTATGGCTACACCTTC
TRBV6-4	TRBD2	16	TRBJ2-3	-	CASSLAGGISTDTQYF	TGTGCCAGCTCACTAGCGGGGGGTATTAGCACAGATACGCAGTATTTT
TRBV6-5	TRBD1	13	TRBJ2-7	-	CASSRDRDVEQYF	TGTGCCAGCAGTCGAGACAGGGATGTCGAGCAGTACTTC
TRBV6-1	TRBD1	16	TRBJ1-3	-	CASSVLGQGYGNTIYF	TGTGCCAGCAGTGTCCTCGGACAGGGCTACGGAAACACCATATATTTT
TRBV30	TRBD1	15	TRBJ2-7	once	CAWSRPGTGTYEQYF	TGTGCCTGGAGTCGTCCCGGGACAGGGACCTACGAGCAGTACTTC
TRBV9	TRBD1	17	TRBJ2-5	-	CASSFGGTGGRQETQYF	TGTGCCAGCAGCTTTGGGGGGACAGGGGGTCGCCAGGAGACCCAGTACTTC
TRBV12-3/TRBV12-4	-	12	TRBJ2-7	once	CASSNIQGVQYF	TGTGCCAGCAGTAATATACAGGGCGTTCAGTACTTC
TRBV24-1	TRBD1	16	TRBJ1-6	-	CATSDLGQVYNSPLHF	TGTGCCACCAGTGATTTGGGACAGGTTTATAATTCACCCCTCCACTTT
TRBV6-5	-	13	TRBJ2-3	-	CAYGVDGTDTQYF	TGTGCCTACGGGGTTGATGGCACAGATACGCAGTATTTT
TRBV5-1	TRBD1	14	TRBJ1-1	once	CASSSGQGNTEAFF	TGCGCCAGCAGCTCTGGACAGGGGAACACTGAAGCTTTCTTT
TRBV30	TRBD1	14	TRBJ1-1	-	CAWTRQGRGTEAFF	TGTGCCTGGACCCGACAGGGGCGGGGGACTGAAGCTTTCTTT
TRBV18	-	22	TRBJ1-2	-	CASSPTFTIRQANDQTHYGYTF	TGTGCCAGCTCACCTACGTTCACTATTCGACAGGCAAATGACCAAACCCACTATGGCTACACCTTC
TRBV5-4	-	14	TRBJ1-2	-	CASSLEQAVYGYTF	TGTGCCAGCAGCTTGGAACAGGCGGTCTATGGCTACACCTTC
TRBV7-9	TRBD1	16	TRBJ2-3	-	CASSGPGQGAPDTQYF	TGTGCCAGCAGCGGCCCGGGACAGGGGGCTCCAGATACGCAGTATTTT
TRBV19	-	18	TRBJ2-7	once	CASTAKERKDNPTCEQYF	TGTGCCAGTACCGCGAAGGAAAGAAAGGACAACCCAACCTGCGAGCAGTACTTC
TRBV11-2	TRBD1	18	TRBJ2-2	once	CASSLSIRRTGVTGELFF	TGTGCCAGCAGCTTATCTATCCGGCGGACAGGGGTCACCGGGGAGCTGTTTTTT
TRBV5-5	-	15	TRBJ1-5	-	CASSLGVGGRQPQHF	TGTGCCAGCAGCTTGGGAGTAGGAGGTCGACAGCCCCAGCATTTT
TRBV30	-	14	TRBJ2-2	-	CAWSEEGAGGELFF	TGTGCCTGGAGTGAGGAGGGGGCGGGCGGGGAGCTGTTTTTT
TRBV12-3/TRBV12-4	-	12	TRBJ1-2	-	CASSNSDYGYTF	TGTGCCAGCAGTAACAGTGACTATGGCTACACCTTC
TRBV27	TRBD1	15	TRBJ2-7	-	CASSQPGTGGNEQYF	TGTGCCAGCAGTCAGCCCGGGACAGGGGGGAACGAGCAGTACTTC
TRBV13	-	13	TRBJ2-7	-	CASSLRGLYEQYF	TGTGCCAGCAGCTTGAGAGGCCTCTACGAGCAGTACTTC
TRBV7-2	TRBD1	16	TRBJ1-6	few	CASSLLTGRTNSPLHF	TGTGCCAGCAGCCTCCTGACAGGGCGGACAAATTCACCCCTCCACTTT
TRBV30	TRBD1	13	TRBJ2-1	-	CAIRGQGYNEQFF	TGTGCCATAAGGGGACAGGGGTACAATGAGCAGTTCTTC
TRBV6-5	-	15	TRBJ1-5	-	CASSPVGGGDQPQHF	TGTGCCAGCAGTCCCGTGGGGGGAGGGGATCAGCCCCAGCATTTT
TRBV19	-	13	TRBJ1-6	-	CASSIGGNSPLHF	TGTGCCAGTAGTATAGGCGGGAATTCACCCCTCCACTTT
TRBV15	-	14	TRBJ2-1	-	CATSRAPGRNEQFF	TGTGCCACCAGCAGAGCCCCAGGCAGGAATGAGCAGTTCTTC
TRBV3-1/TRBV3-2	TRBD1	13	TRBJ1-5	-	CASSQDRGQPQHF	TGTGCCAGCAGCCAAGACAGGGGGCAGCCCCAGCATTTT